This T cell receptor beta chain was captured by sequencing in a study of T-cell reconstitution after alpha-beta-depleted transplantation in children. In this sample, this clonotype turned up a few times. During its preparation, the TCRbeta library received unique molecular identifiers. TCRdb processed the PCR reads anew with MiXCR; each CDR3 protein has one entry. In the table there are 200,000 to 300,000 distinct CDR3 sequences, around 13% of which are singletons. The receptor was isolated from a human donor who donated a stem cell graft to a child with acute lymphoblastic leukemia. This specimen consisted of PBMCs from the stem cell graft donor, obtained from the stem cell graft.

CDR3 sequence reads: CSARVSGTLYQPQHF. CDR3 nucleotide sequence: TGCAGTGCTAGAGTCTCCGGGACCCTGTACCAGCCCCAGCATTTT. J is TRBJ1-5 and V is TRBV20-1; a possible D gene is TRBD1 (5 bases). Trimming took 1 base from V and 7 from J, leaving 17 bases between them. Germline-derived CDR1 and CDR2 are DFQATT and SNEGSKA (reference sequence). This CDR3 spans 15 amino acids.